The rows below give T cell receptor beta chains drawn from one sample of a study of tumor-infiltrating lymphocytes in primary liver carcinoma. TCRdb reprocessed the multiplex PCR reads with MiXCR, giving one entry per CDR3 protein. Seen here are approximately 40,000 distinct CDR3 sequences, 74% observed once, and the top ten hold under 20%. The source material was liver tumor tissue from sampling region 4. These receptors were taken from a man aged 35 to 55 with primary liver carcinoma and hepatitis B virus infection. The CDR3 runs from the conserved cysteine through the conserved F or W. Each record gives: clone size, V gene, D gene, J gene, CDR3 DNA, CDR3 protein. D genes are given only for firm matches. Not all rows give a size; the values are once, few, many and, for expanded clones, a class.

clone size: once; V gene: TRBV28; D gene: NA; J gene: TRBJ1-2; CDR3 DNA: TGTGCCTGCAAGGTTGTCGGAACCGACTATGGCTACACTTTC; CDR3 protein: CACKVVGTDYGYTF
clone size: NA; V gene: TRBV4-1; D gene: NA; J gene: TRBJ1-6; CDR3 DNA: TGTACCAGCAGTCAAGAGACCCGGACGGCATCCTATAATTCACCCCTCCACTTT; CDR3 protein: CTSSQETRTASYNSPLHF
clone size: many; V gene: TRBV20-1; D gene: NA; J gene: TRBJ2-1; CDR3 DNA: TGCAGTGCTAGTGCCGGGAGCTCCTACAATGAGCAGTTCTTC; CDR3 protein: CSASAGSSYNEQFF
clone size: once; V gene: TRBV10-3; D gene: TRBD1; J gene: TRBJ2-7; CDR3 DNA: TGTGCCATCAGGGGTCTGGGACAGGAATCCTACGAGCAGTACTTC; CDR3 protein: CAIRGLGQESYEQYF
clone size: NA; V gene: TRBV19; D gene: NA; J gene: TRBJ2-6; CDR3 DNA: TGTGCCAGTGGTGCTCAGAACTCTGGGGCCAACGTCCTGACTTTC; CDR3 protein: CASGAQNSGANVLTF
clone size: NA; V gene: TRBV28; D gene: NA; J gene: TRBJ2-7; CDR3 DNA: TGTGTCAGCGCGTACAGGGGAGGCTACGAGCAGTACTTC; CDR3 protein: CVSAYRGGYEQYF
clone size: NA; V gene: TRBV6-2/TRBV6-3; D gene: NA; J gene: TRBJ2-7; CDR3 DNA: TGTGCCAGCAGTTACGGGATACCCTACGAGCGGTACTTC; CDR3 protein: CASSYGIPYERYF
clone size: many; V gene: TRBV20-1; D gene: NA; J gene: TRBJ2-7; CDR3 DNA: TGCAGTGCCACTAACCGGGGCTACGAGCAGTACTTC; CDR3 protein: CSATNRGYEQYF
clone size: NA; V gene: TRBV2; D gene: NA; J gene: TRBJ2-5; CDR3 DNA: TGTGTCAACAGTGAATTTTCCGCATACCAGGAGACCCAGTACTTC; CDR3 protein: CVNSEFSAYQETQYF
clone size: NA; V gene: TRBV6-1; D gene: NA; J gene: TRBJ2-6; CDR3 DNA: TGTGCCAGCAGGGCCTTTCAGGGCAAGGGCCGCTCTGGGACCAACGTCATGACTTTC; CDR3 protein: CASRAFQGKGRSGTNVMTF
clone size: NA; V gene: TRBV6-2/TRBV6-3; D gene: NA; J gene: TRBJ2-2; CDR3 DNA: TGTGCCAACACTCCGGTGGGGACCTGGGAGCTGTTTTTT; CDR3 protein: CANTPVGTWELFF
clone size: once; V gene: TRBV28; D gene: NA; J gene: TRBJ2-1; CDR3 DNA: TGTGACAGCAGTTTATACCACTTTCCGGGACTGGCGGAGCACAATGAGCAGTTCTTC; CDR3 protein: CDSSLYHFPGLAEHNEQFF
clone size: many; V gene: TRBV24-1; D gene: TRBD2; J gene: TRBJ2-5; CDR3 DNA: TGTGCCACCGGACTAGCGGCCCAAGAGACCCAGTACTTC; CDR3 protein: CATGLAAQETQYF
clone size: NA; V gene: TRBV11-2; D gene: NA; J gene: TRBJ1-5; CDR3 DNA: TGTGCCAGCTGCCTAAAAGGGGGACGGACGAATCAGCCCCACCATTTT; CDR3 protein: CASCLKGGRTNQPHHF
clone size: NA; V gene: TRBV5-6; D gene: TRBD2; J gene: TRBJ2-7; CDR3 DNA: TGTGGTAGCAGTAGACTAGCGAGAGAGGGAGAGCAGTACTTC; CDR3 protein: CGSSRLAREGEQYF
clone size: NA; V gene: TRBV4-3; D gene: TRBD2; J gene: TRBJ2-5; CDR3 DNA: TGCGCCAGCAGCCAAGTGGCTAGCGGGAGGACCGGTGAGACCCAGTACTTC; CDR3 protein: CASSQVASGRTGETQYF
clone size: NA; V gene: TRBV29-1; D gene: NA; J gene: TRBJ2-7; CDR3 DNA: TGCTGTATCGATACAGGGTATGTCGACGAGCAGTACTTC; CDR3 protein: CCIDTGYVDEQYF
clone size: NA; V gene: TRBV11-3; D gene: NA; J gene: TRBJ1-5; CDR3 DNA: TGTGCCAACAGTGACAGCTATATCAATCAGGCCCAGCATTTT; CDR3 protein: CANSDSYINQAQHF
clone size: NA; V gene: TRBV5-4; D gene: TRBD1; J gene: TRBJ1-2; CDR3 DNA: TGTGCCAGTGGCGTTACAGGGGGGGGGAACTATGGCTACACCTTC; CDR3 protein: CASGVTGGGNYGYTF
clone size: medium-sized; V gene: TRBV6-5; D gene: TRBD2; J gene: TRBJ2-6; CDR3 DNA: TGTGCCAGCAGTTCGTCCGGGACTAGCGGGTATTCTGGGGCCAACGTCCTGACTTTC; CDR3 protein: CASSSSGTSGYSGANVLTF
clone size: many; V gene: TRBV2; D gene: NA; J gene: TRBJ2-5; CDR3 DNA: TGTGCCAGCAGCAAAAGGCGGGAGACCCAGTACTTC; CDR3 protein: CASSKRRETQYF
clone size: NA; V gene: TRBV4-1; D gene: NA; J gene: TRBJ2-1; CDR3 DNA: TGCGCAAGCAGCCAAGTTGAGGGGCGGAATAAGCAGTTCTTC; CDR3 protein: CASSQVEGRNKQFF
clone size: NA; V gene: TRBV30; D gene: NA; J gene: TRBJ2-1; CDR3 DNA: TGTGCCTGGAGTCGACTAGGAGATAGGGCCTACGATGAGCAGTTCTTC; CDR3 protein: CAWSRLGDRAYDEQFF
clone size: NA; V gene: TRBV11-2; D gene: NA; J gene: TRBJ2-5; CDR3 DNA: TGTGCCAGCAGCCCCGTCGGGCTAGCCCCAGAGACCCAGTACTTC; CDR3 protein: CASSPVGLAPETQYF
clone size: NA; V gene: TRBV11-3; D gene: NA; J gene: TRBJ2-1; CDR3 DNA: TGTGTCAACAGCTTAAATGTCAATGAGCAGTTCTTC; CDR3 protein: CVNSLNVNEQFF
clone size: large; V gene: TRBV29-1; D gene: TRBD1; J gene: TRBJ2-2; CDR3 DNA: TGCAGCGTTGAAGGGTTGGACAGGGTGGGCACCGGGGAGCTGTTTTTT; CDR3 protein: CSVEGLDRVGTGELFF
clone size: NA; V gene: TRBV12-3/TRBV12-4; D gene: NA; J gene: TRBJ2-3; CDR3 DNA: TGTGCCAACACGCGGGGCACCGCGATAAATCAGCCCCAGTATTTT; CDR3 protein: CANTRGTAINQPQYF
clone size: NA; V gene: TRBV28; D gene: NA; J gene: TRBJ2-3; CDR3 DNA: TGTGCCAGCCTGGGAGGAGTGGGAGGAAGCACAGATACGCAGTATTTT; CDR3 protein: CASLGGVGGSTDTQYF
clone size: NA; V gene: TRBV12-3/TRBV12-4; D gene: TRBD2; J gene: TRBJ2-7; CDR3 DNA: TGTGCCAGCAGTTCGAGGCGGGGGTCGAGGTACGAGCAGTATTTC; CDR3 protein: CASSSRRGSRYEQYF
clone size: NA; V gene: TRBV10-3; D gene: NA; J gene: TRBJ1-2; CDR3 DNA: TGTGCCATCAGAGAGTCAACAGGGCTCTCAGCCTATTGCCACACCTTC; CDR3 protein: CAIRESTGLSAYCHTF
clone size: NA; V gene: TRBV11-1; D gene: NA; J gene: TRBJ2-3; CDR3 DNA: TGTGCCAGCAGCTCTGGGGGAAGCTATGTTGGAGCCCACACAGATACGCTGTATTTT; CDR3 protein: CASSSGGSYVGAHTDTLYF